This T cell receptor beta chain emerged from a study of beta chain features in type 1 diabetes. Naive, central memory, regulatory and stem cell-like memory cells within the CD4+ compartment were sorted using CD45RO/CCR7/CD25/CD127/CD95/CD27. A remark on this clone: Its matching antigen is unknown.

Trimming stripped 6 bases from V and 3 bases from J, with 11 bases between. The CDR3 extends over 13 amino acids. Germline CDR1 reads MNHNY; CDR2 reads SVGAGI (reference sequence). The study, taken as a whole, reports: Within the patient group, naive, central memory and Treg TCRB repertoires appeared more similar to each other than within healthy donors. All four CD4+ subsets from Type 1 diabetes patients carried moderately but significantly shorter TCRB CDR3s. Insertions at VDJ junctions were less frequent in type 1 diabetes patients. These patients also deleted more nucleotides at the same junctions.

The entirety of the isolated RNA underwent reverse transcription, so expressed TCRB transcripts were sequenced. Sequencing was performed with immunoSEQ multiplex PCR; in TCRdb, only in-frame clones are kept and a portion is missing. Of around 300,000 clones detected, around 7.8% appear once; the ten largest clones hold roughly 1%. This clonotype was obtained from a woman aged 18-35 years in good health. This sequence joins TRBV6-6 and TRBJ1-2, with no clear D. Input material: central memory CD4+ T cells from blood. The CDR3 DNA reads TGTGCCAGCAGCGAGTTGGAGTACTATGGCTACACCTTC. Its translation is CASSELEYYGYTF.